The present TCR beta chain was sequenced within a study of CD8+CD57+ T cells in acquired aplastic anemia. Study as a whole: Sorted CD4+ plus CD8+ cells gave DNA averaging about 3.2 ug.

Genomic DNA served as template for TCR beta VDJ and CDR3 profiling. MiXCR, run by TCRdb on the reads, gives a single entry per CDR3 protein. The sample contains fewer than 200,000 distinct CDR3 sequences, roughly 40% of which appear only once. Trimming pared 5 bases from V and 7 bases from J, leaving 11 bases between. The CDR3 covers 13 residues. The chain combines TRBV12-3 or TRBV12-4 with TRBJ1-4; D ambiguous. Sequencing was performed on sorted CD4+, CD8+, or CD8+CD57+ T cells (not recorded which) from PBMCs. This TCR was sampled from a human donor in good health. Written as DNA, the CDR3 is TGTGCCAGCAGTCCCCCCGGGAGTGAAAAACTGTTTTTT. Translation gives CASSPPGSEKLFF.